This TCR beta chain was sequenced in a study of regulatory T cells in long-lasting Graves disease. In regard to this clonotype: What it recognizes is unknown.

Time point here: newly diagnosed GD, antithyroid drugs for less than 3 months. Following extraction of RNA from PBMCs, that RNA was used to make the TCR library. Recruitment took place at an endocrinology department in Xi'an, China. Germline V lookup: CDR1 LNHNV, CDR2 YYDKDF (reference sequence). The V end lost 5 bases, the J end lost 4 bases, and 14 bases lay between the germline ends. CDR3 length: 14 amino acids. The authors built TCR beta libraries using iRepertoire HTBI primers and Arm-PCR of CDR3 regions. TCRdb used MiXCR to reprocess the multiplex PCR reads, holding one entry per CDR3 protein. The sample contains around 480,000 distinct CDR3 sequences, 16% of which appear only once. Notes on the study in general: New patients shared around 1,000 public clonotypes, and persistent patients shared more, with about 2,500. Peripheral blood was the sole material, not thyroid tissue.

The same data also went into a second study, on T cells in Graves' hyperthyroidism and ophthalmopathy.

This chain connects TRBV15 to TRBJ2-5; D gene uncertain. The sequence was collected from a man aged 35-49 years with Graves disease. Sequencing was performed on peripheral blood mononuclear cells (PBMCs), taken at new diagnosis, from a patient treated with antithyroid drugs. CDR3 sequence (DNA): TGTGCCACCAGCTCCGATACAGTTGGAGAGACCCAGTACTTC. Amino acids: CATSSDTVGETQYF.